This note documents a single T cell receptor (beta chain) sequence. What it binds is not known. The CDR3 contains 13 residues. Germline CDR1 and CDR2: MNHEY and SMNVEV (reference sequence). The ends lost 7 bases at V and 7 bases at J; junction bases unmatched: 6. Built from TCR beta cDNA, the libraries had unique molecular identifiers in them. From the PCR reads, TCRdb called clonotypes with MiXCR, one entry per CDR3 protein. The table has 700,000 to 900,000 distinct CDR3 sequences, more than 45% seen once. This record comes from a study of post-analysis software for immune sequencing data. Study-wide results and limits: Those with multiple sclerosis, the patient group, showed significantly lower normalized Chao1 diversity than controls. In patients, a few TRBV segments were more frequent than in controls, with TRBV5-6, TRBV5-1 and TRBV20-1 among them.

The sequence was obtained from a girl aged 10 to 17 with multiple sclerosis. The specimen was blood. The chain is built from TRBV27 and TRBJ1-2, with 10 nucleotides matching TRBD1. The CDR3 sequence: CASTDRGRSGYTF. As DNA, the CDR3 is TGTGCCAGCACTGACAGGGGGCGAAGTGGCTACACCTTC.